This T cell receptor (beta chain) emerged from a study of shared T cell receptors in the human thymus. Generated by immunoSEQ multiplex PCR, the TCRdb table keeps only in-frame clones and is missing some. Counted here are 640,000 or so clones, more than 70% occurring once; the ten biggest clones make up roughly 0.0094%. Germline V CDR1 and CDR2: LGHNA, YNFKEQ. The length of the CDR3 is 17 residues. Trimming removed 4 bases at V and 1 base at J, with 17 bases between. These data were likewise used in another study, on human thymus T cells.

The sequencing input was thymocytes. The source is a boy younger than two with a congenital heart defect. The chain combines TRBV4-2 with TRBJ1-3; a possible D gene is TRBD1 (6 bases). CDR3 sequence (DNA): TGTGCCAGCAGCCCTAAGGGGGGGCAGGGTTCTGGAAACACCATATATTTT. Protein: CASSPKGGQGSGNTIYF.